The 11 T cell receptor beta chains reported below all come from one sample, sequenced in a study of T-cell memory formation after mild COVID-19. TCRdb reanalysed the 5' RACE reads using MiXCR and keeps one entry per CDR3 protein. The table lists over 300,000 distinct CDR3 sequences, around a fifth of them singletons, with around 20% in the top ten. Source material: PBMCs or a T cell subset sorted from them (not recorded which). The receptor set was obtained from a man between 18 and 35 years old who had mild COVID-19 (a few samples of this study predate the infection). Cell type and time point are not known.

There are a few counts of this clonotype. The chain combines TRBV24-1 with TRBJ2-2; the match to TRBD1 covers 11 bases. CDR3 length: 18 residues. Germline V CDR1 and CDR2: KGHDR, SFDVKD. Unmatched junction bases numbered 5, after V lost 3 bases and J lost 0 bases. The CDR3 sequence: CATSDPPGQGANTGELFF. The CDR3 nucleotides read TGTGCCACCAGTGATCCCCCGGGACAGGGGGCGAACACCGGGGAGCTGTTTTTT.

The CDR3 loop reads CASSPSGQGSFEQYF. CDR3 in DNA: TGCGCCAGCAGCCCATCGGGACAGGGAAGTTTCGAGCAGTACTTC. This chain connects TRBV4-3 to TRBJ2-7; TRBD1 agrees at 9 bases. CDR1 and CDR2 (germline): LGHNA, YSLEER. The CDR3 sequence is 15 residues long. V was clipped by 4 bases and J by 6 bases; unmatched bases: 10.

This clonotype was seen more than once but under ten times. The J gene is TRBJ2-3, the V gene TRBV9; 9 positions match TRBD1. The germline V gene has CDR1 SGDLS and CDR2 YYNGEE. The CDR3 loop spans 16 amino acids. V shed 4 bases, J shed 3 bases, and the junction held 9 bases outside the gene matches. The CDR3 bases are TGTGCCAGCAGCCTCCGTGGGACAGGGCCTACAGATACGCAGTATTTT. Amino acid sequence: CASSLRGTGPTDTQYF.

This clonotype was seen a few times. The J gene is TRBJ1-2, the V gene TRBV12-3 or TRBV12-4; the D is unclear. Trimming removed 5 bases from V and 13 bases from J, with 17 bases in between. This CDR3 comprises 12 residues. In nucleotides, the CDR3 is TGTGCCAGCAGTGGAAGACCCGGAGGTTTCACCTTC. Amino acids: CASSGRPGGFTF.

The V gene is TRBV5-1, the J gene TRBJ1-1; the match to TRBD1 covers 7 bases. With 4 bases clipped from V and 11 bases from J, the junction kept 8 bases outside the gene matches. The germline V gene encodes CDR1 SGHRS and CDR2 YFSETQ. The CDR3 consists of 12 residues. Here the CDR3 reads CASSIGTEAAFF. In nucleotides, the CDR3 is TGCGCCAGCAGCATAGGGACAGAGGCGGCTTTCTTT.

The chain recombines TRBV15 with TRBJ1-2; TRBD1 aligns across 7 bases. After removal of 3 bases from V and 6 bases from J, the junction contained 4 bases not matched to a gene. Germline assignment: CDR1 LNHNV and CDR2 YYDKDF (reference sequence). This CDR3 comprises 13 residues. The CDR3 DNA reads TGTGCCACCAGCAGCCGGGACAGAGATGGCTACACCTTC. Translation gives CATSSRDRDGYTF.

In this sample, this clonotype turned up a few times. The rearrangement uses TRBV6-2 or TRBV6-3 and TRBJ1-5; D is ambiguous. CDR1 is MNHEY, CDR2 SVGEGT, per germline. This CDR3 has 12 residues. The germline V and J ends were trimmed by 8 bases and 11 bases, with 16 bases remaining between them. CDR3 loop: CASGPSGNSQHF. CDR3 bases: TGTGCCAGCGGCCCTTCCGGGAATTCCCAGCATTTT.

There are many counts of this clonotype. The chain combines TRBV4-1 with TRBJ2-1; D tentatively reads TRBD1 or TRBD2 (6 bases each). The ends were cut back, 8 bases at V and 5 bases at J, with 22 bases in the middle. The CDR3 length is 16 residues. Looked up from germline, CDR1 is MGHRA and CDR2 is YSYEKL. CDR3 nucleotides: TGCGCCAGCGGGGGGTCGGGGGCAGACCTAAACAATGAGCAGTTCTTC. Protein: CASGGSGADLNNEQFF.

This clonotype was found many times. The CDR3 is CASSPGQVYGYTF. The DNA of the CDR3 is TGTGCCAGCAGCCCCGGACAGGTCTATGGCTACACCTTC. The V gene is TRBV12-3 or TRBV12-4, the J gene TRBJ1-2; 7 bases map to TRBD1. The V gene end was trimmed by 6 bases and the J gene end by 4 bases; junction bases not matched to a gene: 5. The CDR3 spans 13 residues.

The chain has TRBV7-2 and TRBJ1-5; the match to TRBD1 covers 10 bases. Germline V gene sequence: CDR1 SGHTA, CDR2 FQGNSA. There are 15 residues in the CDR3. After removal of 4 bases from V and 9 bases from J, the junction contained 9 bases not matched to a gene. This CDR3 reads CASSSETGGQGPQHF. In nucleotides, the CDR3 is TGTGCCAGCAGCTCCGAGACAGGGGGCCAAGGGCCCCAGCATTTT.

This clonotype turned up a few times. The V gene is TRBV7-2, the J gene TRBJ1-6, with 7 positions matching TRBD1. J gave up 10 bases and V 4 bases, and 7 bases lay outside the gene matches. Per germline, CDR1 SGHTA and CDR2 FQGNSA. The CDR3 extends over 14 amino acids. CDR3 bases: TGTGCCAGCAGCTCTCAGGGGGTTGAATCACCCCTCCACTTT. Protein product: CASSSQGVESPLHF.